This TCR beta chain was sequenced for a study of persistence of HIV-infected CD4 T cells. Sequencing used immunoSEQ version 4 in survey mode. Profiled with immunoSEQ multiplex PCR; TCRdb holds only in-frame clones, not every one. The sample lists 35,000 to 50,000 clones, 80% to 95% occurring once. Turning to this clone: What it recognizes is unknown.

Cells were stimulated nonspecifically with anti-CD3/anti-CD28 magnetic beads. CD4+ T cells upregulating both CD40 ligand and CD69 were sorted as responding cells. J gave up 1 base and V 5 bases, and 11 bases lay outside the gene matches. CDR3 size: 16 residues. CDR1 and CDR2 (germline): SEHNR, FQNEAQ (reference sequence). The J gene is TRBJ2-7, the V gene TRBV7-9; 7 nucleotides match TRBD2. The sample here was CD4+ T cells sorted from PBMCs after 18-hour stimulation, taken from a patient who received antiretroviral therapy. The TCR originated in an adult man with HIV who was CMV-seropositive. The CDR3 spells CASSALTQGGSYEQYF. CDR3 in DNA: TGTGCCAGCAGCGCCCTGACGCAGGGAGGGTCCTACGAGCAGTACTTC.